This T cell receptor (beta chain) was identified during a study of beta chain features in type 1 diabetes. Overall study results and limits: Within patients, naive, central memory and Treg TCRB repertoires seemed more similar than within healthy donors. PCR might pick shorter templates more often, in the same way for patients and controls.

Expressed TCRB transcripts were sequenced because the entire RNA isolate underwent reverse transcription. The study sequenced naive, central memory and regulatory T cell samples to an average of about 3.8 million reads. TCRdb keeps only in-frame clones here, not all; method: immunoSEQ multiplex PCR. The data contain around 170,000 clones, 7.5% to 9.5% of them singletons. Germline assignment: CDR1 MNHEY and CDR2 SMNVEV (reference sequence). Trimming cost V 4 bases and J 6 bases, with 25 bases left between them. This CDR3 is built from 17 residues. Remarks on this clone: Its antigen is currently unknown.

The TCR sequence derives from a young woman in good health. The chain links TRBV27 to TRBJ2-7; possibly TRBD2 for D (6 bases). Sequences were obtained from central memory CD4+ T cells from blood. CDR3 sequence: CASSSFSSGIPGSEQYF. Written as DNA, the CDR3 is TGTGCCAGCAGTTCTTTTTCCTCCGGGATCCCCGGGAGCGAGCAGTACTTC.